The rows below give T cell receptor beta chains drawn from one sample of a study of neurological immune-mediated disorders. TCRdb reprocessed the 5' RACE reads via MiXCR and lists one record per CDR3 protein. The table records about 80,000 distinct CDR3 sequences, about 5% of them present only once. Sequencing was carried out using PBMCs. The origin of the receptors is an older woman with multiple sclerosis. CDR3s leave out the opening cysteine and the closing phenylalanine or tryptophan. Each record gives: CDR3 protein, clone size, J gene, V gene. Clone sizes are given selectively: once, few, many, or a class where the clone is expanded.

ASSLEATGNYEQY many TRBJ2-7 TRBV5-1
ASSLVNTEAF many TRBJ1-1 TRBV7-2
ASSLTGSAEGETQY many TRBJ2-5 TRBV7-9
ASSYPGQTYEQY many TRBJ2-7 TRBV6-2/TRBV6-3
ASRLTAHPADTQY many TRBJ2-3 TRBV10-1
ASSSTGQGSGYGYT many TRBJ1-2 TRBV5-1
SARGGQGYEQY - TRBJ2-7 TRBV20-1
ASGGTGRGYT many TRBJ1-2 TRBV10-2
ASSLAGGANTGELF many TRBJ2-2 TRBV5-6
ASSLVGSGGYEQY many TRBJ2-7 TRBV5-1
ATSDASGHYQETQY many TRBJ2-5 TRBV24-1
ASSPGSGGGTQY many TRBJ2-3 TRBV7-2
ASSRTGEAF many TRBJ1-1 TRBV6-2/TRBV6-3
ASSLGPNYNEQF many TRBJ2-1 TRBV27
ASRRYSGQGAGGNQPQH many TRBJ1-5 TRBV7-2
SARDLGQGAPPQH few TRBJ1-5 TRBV20-1
ASSSKTSGETSYNEQF few TRBJ2-1 TRBV5-1